This T cell receptor beta chain appears in the sequencing data of a study of T cell repertoires in cytomegalovirus infection. In the study overall: CMV infection together with matching HLA type was indicated by public TCR beta signatures.

V was pared by 5 bases and J by 0 bases, with 7 bases of the junction left unmatched. There are 15 residues in the CDR3. Germline V CDR1 and CDR2: SGHDT, YYEEEE. In its sample, this clonotype was seen a few times. Via MiXCR, TCRdb re-called the reads, giving one row per CDR3 protein. The sample shows 350,000 to 550,000 distinct CDR3 sequences, approximately 30% of them seen only once. Sequencing was carried out using PBMCs. The source is a human donor in good health (CMV status not recorded). Some clones in this sample may be carry-over from other donors' samples. V gene TRBV5-6 combines with J gene TRBJ1-1; 7 positions agree with TRBD1. The CDR3, as DNA: TGTGCCAGCAGATATGAAACAGGGGTGAACACTGAAGCTTTCTTT. Protein sequence: CASRYETGVNTEAFF.